This T cell receptor (beta chain) was sequenced during a study of cytomegalovirus exposure and HLA in healthy donors. Study-level findings and limits: As immune exposure information, only CMV serostatus was available. CMV antigen specificity was confirmed in vitro for a few CMV-associated chains. According to the study, roughly 160 TCR beta chains were cytomegalovirus-associated. According to reports, the classifier identified cytomegalovirus status with high specificity and sensitivity.

Worth noting for this clone: The antigen remains undetermined.

Trimming stripped 7 bases from V and 7 bases from J, with 11 bases between. CDR1 SGHTA and CDR2 FQGNSA come from the germline V gene. The CDR3 covers 11 residues. Primers for the PCR totalled 60 Vbeta and 13 Jbeta. Assay used: immunoSEQ multiplex PCR; TCRdb lists only in-frame clones, some missing. The top ten hold approximately 6.8% of the sample, which has 150,000 to 200,000 clones, less than 90% seen once. This TCR was sampled from a male donor in good health and CMV-seropositive. This rearrangement joins TRBV7-2 to TRBJ2-7; D is undetermined. What was sequenced was PBMCs. CDR3: CASILSCEQYF. CDR3 DNA sequence: TGTGCCAGCATCCTCTCGTGTGAGCAGTACTTC. The full variable domain, in which reference TRBV7-2 and TRBJ2-7 provide the parts outside the CDR3, is GAGVSQSPSNKVTEKGKDVELRCDPISGHTALYWYRQSLGQGLEFLIYFQGNSAPDKSGLPSDRFSAERTGGSVSTLTIQRTQQEDSAVYLCASILSCEQYFGPGTRLTVT.